A single sample gave rise to the 8 T cell receptor beta chains below, sequenced in a study of shared clonotypes between healthy human individuals. TCRdb's copy holds only in-frame clones and misses some; the assay was immunoSEQ multiplex PCR. Of about 2.5 million clones listed, 80% to 95% are singletons. Sequencing was done on a sample of naive CD4+ T cells from PBMCs. Subset in this sample: CD45RA+ positively selected. The receptors stem from a man aged 18 to 29 in good health. Some clones in this sample may be carry-over from other donors' samples.

This clone was observed a handful of times. The V and J genes are TRBV6-5 and TRBJ1-2, with D perhaps matching TRBD1 (5 bases). Trimming pared 6 bases from V and 8 bases from J, leaving 16 bases between. Germline CDR1 reads MNHEY; CDR2 reads SVGAGI. The CDR3 has 13 residues. CDR3 nucleotides: TGTGCCAGCAGGCTCCCGGGGACTCGGGGCTACACCTTC. Amino acid sequence: CASRLPGTRGYTF.

This clone was recorded only once. The junction departs from the called germline gene at one end, perhaps through a read error. The rearrangement joins TRBV18 to TRBJ2-3, with D possibly TRBD2 on 6 matching bases. The CDR3 consists of 14 residues. Germline CDR1 is KGHSH and CDR2 is LQKENI. The DNA of the CDR3 is TGTGCCAGCCCACCCGCGGGGCAGGCGGATACGCAGTATTTT. Residues: CASPPAGQADTQYF. The variable domain in full, with the rest retrieved from reference TRBV18 and TRBJ2-3, is NAGVMQNPRHLVRRRGQEARLRCSPMKGHSHVYWYRQLPEEGLKFMVYLQKENIIDESGMPKERFSAEFPKEGPSILRIQQVVRGDSAAYFCASPPAGQADTQYFGPGTRLTVL.

The DNA of the CDR3 is TGTGCCAGCTCACCGGTTCGACAGGAGATTAACTATGGCTACACCTTC. It specifies CASSPVRQEINYGYTF. J is TRBJ1-2 and V is TRBV18; a weak D match, TRBD1 (6 bases). V lost 3 bases to trimming and J lost 1 base, with 15 bases between them. The CDR3 is 16 residues long. Germline CDR1 KGHSH, CDR2 LQKENI.

This clone is a singleton in its sample. The chain links TRBV28 to TRBJ1-6, with 9 bases identical to TRBD1. Germline V gene lookup returns CDR1 MDHEN and CDR2 SYDVKM. The CDR3 sequence is 18 residues long. Trimming at V came to 6 bases and at J to 8 bases, leaving 17 bases not matched to a gene. CDR3 DNA: TGTGCCAGCAGGCCGTGGTTCCACCGGGACAGGGTTGATTCACCCCTCCACTTT. It specifies CASRPWFHRDRVDSPLHF.

DNA of the CDR3: TGTGCCAGCAGTTTACAGGACCGAGAGTACAATGAGCAGTTCTTC. The encoded protein is CASSLQDREYNEQFF. The J gene is TRBJ2-1, the V gene TRBV28; no firm D call. The CDR3 sequence is 15 residues long. Germline CDR1 and CDR2: MDHEN and SYDVKM. Trimming removed 2 bases at V and 4 bases at J, with 12 bases between.

The CDR3 sequence is CASLAGKGTGELFF. The CDR3 DNA reads TGTGCCTCCCTCGCCGGGAAAGGAACCGGGGAGCTGTTTTTT. The V and J genes are TRBV10-3 and TRBJ2-2, with TRBD2 as a possible D gene (5 bases). CDR1 is ENHRY, CDR2 SYGVKD, per germline. This CDR3 contains 14 residues. The V end lost 11 bases, the J end lost 5 bases, and 18 bases lay between the germline ends.

The chain combines TRBV28 with TRBJ1-2, with 8 bases matching TRBD1. The V segment lost 10 bases and the J segment 2 bases; nucleotides outside the gene matches: 6. The germline CDR1 and CDR2 sequences are MDHEN and SYDVKM. This CDR3 has 13 amino acids. This chain's CDR3 is CATSPGGNYGYTF. The CDR3 DNA is TGTGCCACCTCCCCAGGGGGCAACTATGGCTACACCTTC.

J is TRBJ2-2 and V is TRBV5-1, with TRBD1 matching over 7 bases. CDR3 length equals 14 residues. The ends lost 7 bases at V and 3 bases at J; junction bases unmatched: 6. CDR1 is SGHRS, CDR2 YFSETQ, per germline. CDR3 loop: CASGAQGHTGELFF. CDR3 sequence (DNA): TGCGCCAGCGGTGCACAGGGGCACACCGGGGAGCTGTTTTTT.